Below, one T cell receptor (beta chain) is given with its context. Germline CDR1 and CDR2: MDHEN and SYDVKM. V shed 6 bases, J shed 10 bases, and the junction held 14 bases outside the gene matches. The CDR3 is 14 residues long. The data derive from a study of blood T cell repertoires in COVID-19. Study as a whole: From the United States, Italy and Spain came samples of acute and convalescent COVID-19. Sources were T cells, B-cell-depleted T cells, or PBMCs; the material itself was cDNA or gDNA.

In the study's own analysis: Estimation of nucleated cell counts relied on the amplification of reference gene primers. Libraries were prepared by immunoSEQ multiplex PCR; TCRdb keeps only in-frame clonotypes and omits some of them. Clone size and the V and J calls come from that table; the DNA yielded D and trimming. The repertoire holds around 260,000 clones, with 80% to 90% as singletons. The TCR sequence derives from a man aged 25 to 40 with acute or convalescent COVID-19. The V call is TRBV28, the J call TRBJ1-1; 7 nucleotides align to TRBD1. Sequenced material: peripheral blood. CDR3 nucleotides: TGTGCCAGCAGCAACACAGGGGCCCTTAGAAGAGCTTTCTTT. Its translation is CASSNTGALRRAFF. Combining the CDR3 with reference TRBV28 and TRBJ1-1 gives the whole variable domain DVKVTQSSRYLVKRTGEKVFLECVQDMDHENMFWYRQDPGLGLRLIYFSYDVKMKEKGDIPEGYSVSREKKERFSLILESASTNQTSMYLCASSNTGALRRAFFGQGTRLTVV.